This entry lists 18 T cell receptor delta chains sequenced from one sample in a study of γδ T cells in repeated Plasmodium falciparum infection. TCRdb re-identified clones in the multiplex PCR reads via CATT. In the table there are about 93,000 delta-chain clones, 0.75% to 1% of which are singletons. Vgamma9/Vdelta2+ and Vdelta2-negative gammadelta T cells were flow-sorted from PBMC for bulk sequencing. The sample comprised gamma-delta T cells from blood. The source is a pool of human donors (malaria-infected and uninfected, not separated).

This clone was seen repeatedly, ten times or more. CDR3 DNA sequence: TGTGCTCTTGGGGAAACCTTTCCCCGTACTGGGGGATGGAAAACTTATAAACTCATCTTT. It specifies CALGETFPRTGGWKTYKLIF. The genes are TRDV1 and TRDJ1; 10 bases line up with TRDD3. The CDR3 covers 20 residues. CDR1 TSWWSYY and CDR2 QGS come from the germline V gene. Germline trimming cut 2 bases from V and 6 bases from J; bases unmatched to any gene: 21.

Remarks on this clone: A far larger clone is a single base away, which makes a read error likely. Other DNA sequences in this sample translate to the same CDR3. The chain joins TRDV1 to TRDJ1; 7 bases agree with TRDD3. Matching the DNA to germline supplied the J gene, which TCRdb does not give. Looked up from germline, CDR1 is TSWWSYY and CDR2 is QGS. The CDR3 has 15 residues. CDR3 nucleotide sequence: TGCGCTCTTGGGGGACGCGGGGGGTTGACCGATAAACTCATCTTT. This gives the protein CALGGRGGLTDKLIF.

This clone came up a few times. TCRdb's protein, taken from a much larger clone, differs from this DNA's translation at residue 13, likely owing to a read error; the protein displayed comes from the DNA. V usage is TRDV2 and J usage is TRDJ1; 9 nucleotides line up with TRDD3. The ends lost 0 bases at V and 3 bases at J; junction bases unmatched: 13. CDR1 GEAIGNYY and CDR2 EKD come from the germline V gene. This CDR3 is built from 18 residues. The CDR3 DNA reads as TGTGCCTGTGACACCCGGGGGATACCCACCTACCACGCCGATAAACTCATCTTT. It codes for CACDTRGIPTYHADKLIF.

This clone was recorded many times. This DNA's translation and the protein TCRdb lists, from a much larger clone, do not match at residue 8, likely due to a read error; the protein shown is translated from the DNA. In nucleotides, the CDR3 is TGTGCTCTTGGGGAAGAAGAAACCTCTCTTACCGATAAACTCATCTTT. This gives the protein CALGEEETSLTDKLIF. The chain carries TRDV1 and TRDJ1; no definite D call. V lost 2 bases to trimming and J lost 2 bases, with 15 bases between them. Germline V gives CDR1 TSWWSYY, CDR2 QGS. This CDR3 spans 16 amino acids.

At least ten counts were recorded for this clone. This DNA's translation and the protein TCRdb lists, from a much larger clone, do not match at residue 14, likely due to a read error; the protein shown is translated from the DNA. This chain joins TRDV1 and TRDJ2, with TRDD3 as a possible D gene (6 bases). In germline, CDR1 is TSWWSYY, CDR2 QGS. The CDR3 length is 17 residues. Here the CDR3 DNA reads TGTGCTCTTGGGGAATTTGATTGGGGGTCCTTGTCAGCAAAACTCTTCTTT. Amino acids: CALGEFDWGSLSAKLFF.

The table lists this clone with a few counts. Given a far larger clone just one base away, this is likely a sequencing read error. This sample includes further DNA sequences coding for the same CDR3. The chain carries TRDV2 and TRDJ3; 7 bases line up with TRDD3. Because TCRdb records no J gene, it was assigned here through a match of the DNA to germline. Germline CDR1 is GEAIGNYY and CDR2 is EKD. This CDR3 has 18 amino acids. For the CDR3, the DNA is TGTGCTTGTGATGATGCTGGGGGCCCCTCCTGGGACACCCGACAGATGTTTTTC. Translating gives CACDDAGGPSWDTRQMFF.

In its sample, this clone was seen many times. A much bigger clone sits one base away, suggesting this may be a read error. Other DNA sequences from this sample encode an identical CDR3 as well. This chain connects TRDV1 to TRDJ1; 12 bases align to TRDD3. The CDR3 is made up of 21 amino acids. Germline V gene lookup returns CDR1 TSWWSYY and CDR2 QGS. CDR3 amino acids: CALGERRLQYWGIPYTDKLIF. The DNA of the CDR3 is TGTGCTCTTGGGGAAAGACGACTACAGTACTGGGGGATACCCTACACCGATAAGCTCATCTTT.

The V gene is TRDV2, the J gene TRDJ1, with TRDD3 matching 12 bases. The J gene, missing from TCRdb, was assigned here through DNA to germline matching. Per germline, CDR1 GEAIGNYY and CDR2 EKD. V was pared by 3 bases and J by 6 bases, with 13 bases of the junction left unmatched. This CDR3 comprises 17 residues. The CDR3 region is CACDSLLGDTGTNKLIF. The CDR3 DNA follows: TGTGCCTGTGACTCCTTACTGGGGGATACAGGTACCAATAAACTCATCTTT.

In its sample, this clone was seen a few times. The protein held in TCRdb is that of a much larger clone and does not match this DNA's translation at residue 12, likely because of a read error; the protein shown is translated from the DNA. The chain is built from TRDV1 and TRDJ1; weak D call: TRDD3 (6 bases). Germline values: CDR1 TSWWSYY, CDR2 QGS. The CDR3 has 18 amino acids. Trimming took 3 bases from V and 1 from J, leaving 21 bases between them. The CDR3 loop is CALGDLSAVLGCTDKLIF. The DNA for the CDR3 is TGTGCTCTTGGGGACCTTTCCGCAGTACTGGGATGCACCGATAAACTCATCTTT.

As for this clone: TCRdb attributes to this sequence the protein of a much larger clone, which differs from the DNA translation at residue 16; a read error is likely, and the protein displayed is translated from the DNA. V usage is TRDV1 and J usage is TRDJ1; 8 nucleotides line up with TRDD3. V dropped 2 bases and J dropped 3; count of bases not matched to a gene: 23. The CDR3 loop spans 21 amino acids. The V gene's germline CDR1 is TSWWSYY and CDR2 QGS. CDR3 region: CALGERIRPGGLSQYADKLIF. In DNA form, the CDR3 reads TGTGCTCTTGGGGAAAGGATCCGACCTGGGGGACTCTCACAGTACGCCGATAAACTCATCTTT.

This clone appeared a few times. TCRdb records a much larger clone's protein for this DNA, with a difference at residue 15 that likely arises from a read error; the protein given is the translation of the DNA. The rearrangement uses TRDV1 and TRDJ1, with 7 nucleotides matching TRDD2. TCRdb records no J gene; here it was assigned by comparing the DNA to germline. CDR1 and CDR2 (germline): TSWWSYY, QGS. The CDR3 loop spans 21 amino acids. Trimming at V came to 4 bases and at J to 1 base, leaving 24 bases not matched to a gene. The CDR3 spells CALGAPFLTGSERRRTDKLIF. The DNA for the CDR3 is TGTGCTCTTGGGGCCCCCTTCCTGACCGGGTCTGAGAGACGTCGCACCGATAAACTCATCTTT.

About this clone: The likely explanation is a read error, given a far larger clone one base away. Other DNA sequences of this sample code for an identical CDR3. CDR3 protein: CACDTKYYQPMYTDKLIF. DNA of the CDR3: TGTGCCTGTGACACGAAGTACTACCAGCCGATGTACACCGATAAACTTATCTTT. J gene calling gave no result, while the V gene is TRDV2. The CDR3 has 18 amino acids. Germline assignment: CDR1 GEAIGNYY and CDR2 EKD.

The sample holds a few counts of this clone. A read error likely explains this, since a far larger clone differs by one base. The same CDR3 also results from other DNA sequences found in this sample. The chain recombines TRDV1 with TRDJ1; the D gene is possibly TRDD3 (7 bases). Since TCRdb gives no J gene, matching the DNA to germline was used here to assign it. Looked up from germline, CDR1 is TSWWSYY and CDR2 is QGS. The CDR3 is 19 residues long. For the CDR3, the DNA is TGTGCTCTCGGGGAAGAAGTCCTACGGGCCTGGGGGCTTGAAGTTAAACTCATCTTT. Translation: CALGEEVLRAWGLEVKLIF.

In the case of this clone: Just one base apart from a much larger clone, this may be a read error. Other DNA sequences in the sample encode the same CDR3. This sequence joins TRDV1 and TRDJ1, with TRDD3 matching over 8 bases. TCRdb gives no J gene; it was assigned here by matching the DNA to germline. The V gene's germline CDR1 is TSWWSYY and CDR2 QGS. Trimming cost V 3 bases and J 5 bases; bases outside gene matches: 23. The CDR3 extends over 20 amino acids. The DNA for the CDR3 is TGTGCTCTTGGGGAGGGTTCGGCTATGGCATGGGGGATGCGACGAGATAAACTCATCTTT. This translates into CALGEGSAMAWGMRRDKLIF.

Notes on this clone: The mismatch at residue 13 between this DNA's translation and the TCRdb protein of a much larger clone likely reflects a read error; the protein shown is translated from the DNA. V usage is TRDV1 and J usage is TRDJ1; D is ambiguous. The CDR3 totals 18 residues. The germline gives CDR1 TSWWSYY, CDR2 QGS. V lost 2 bases and J 3 bases, leaving 22 bases between the germline ends. The CDR3 nucleotides are TGTGCTCTTGGGGAAGCCCTAGGGGTGGAGAGACACCCCGATAAACTCATCTTT. Residues: CALGEALGVERHPDKLIF.

Details on this clone: TCRdb records a much larger clone's protein for this DNA, with a difference at residue 11 that likely arises from a read error; the protein given is the translation of the DNA. This chain joins TRDV2 and TRDJ3; perhaps TRDD3 as D (5 bases). CDR3 length: 16 amino acids. CDR1 and CDR2 from the germline V gene are GEAIGNYY and EKD. CDR3 region: CACDTLGSWDPRQMFF. The CDR3 bases are TGTGCCTGTGACACGCTCGGCTCCTGGGACCCCCGACAGATGTTTTTC.

With respect to this clone: This likely traces to a read error, being one base from a far larger clone. Other DNA sequences in this specimen translate into the identical CDR3. The chain's CDR3 is CALGTVPRVLGIPGTDKLIF. For the CDR3, the DNA is TGTGCTCTTGGGACCGTTCCGAGGGTGTTAGGGATACCTGGTACCGATAAGCTCATCTTT. The chain uses TRDV1 and TRDJ1, with 7 bases matching TRDD3. CDR3 size: 20 residues. The germline gives CDR1 TSWWSYY, CDR2 QGS.

This clone was recorded a few times. The protein TCRdb gives is from a much larger clone and does not agree with this DNA's translation at residue 7, likely a read error; the protein shown here comes from the DNA. The chain links TRDV1 to TRDJ1; TRDD3 matches at 10 bases. This CDR3 is 19 amino acids long. Germline CDR1 and CDR2: TSWWSYY and QGS. After removal of 3 bases from V and 0 bases from J, the junction contained 13 bases not matched to a gene. The CDR3 region has the DNA TGTGCTCTTGGGGAGACTCCCCGACTGGGGGATCTATACACCGATAAACTCATCTTT. It specifies CALGETPRLGDLYTDKLIF.